This TCR beta chain was identified during a study of OX40 agonist ivuxolimab in advanced cancers. As for the study in general: Every 2 weeks, patients got intravenous ivuxolimab at one of six dose levels (0.01-10 mg/kg). Participants averaged 60 years of age (range about 23 to 80) and were about 85% male.

The data were produced by immunoSEQ multiplex PCR, yet TCRdb's version contains in-frame clones alone and is incomplete. The repertoire holds about 18,000 clones, 65% to 80% seen once, with about 21% in the top ten. Worth noting for this clone: Antigen specificity is unknown.

The trim removed 1 base at V and 3 bases at J, leaving 3 bases unmatched. This CDR3 has 13 amino acids. The V gene's germline CDR1 is GTSNPN and CDR2 SVGIG (reference sequence). General study results and limits: Expanded clones were, on average, more numerous in CD8+ T cells than in CD4+. Antigen specificity remained undetermined for the expanded peripheral T cells.

This chain links TRBV30 with TRBJ2-7; 7 positions agree with TRBD1. The clonotype was recovered from an adult with an advanced solid tumor such as melanoma, head and neck, liver or kidney cancer. The specimen comprised CD4+ or CD8+ T cells sorted from blood, sampled in a trial of the OX40 agonist ivuxolimab. This CDR3 reads CAWSEQGYYEQYF. Written as DNA, the CDR3 is TGTGCCTGGAGTGAACAGGGGTACTACGAGCAGTACTTC.